This T cell receptor beta chain derives from a study of T cells expressing NK-cell markers (dated by TCRdb to 2020 to 2021). About the study as a whole: Three sorted T-cell subsets (CD3+CD56+NKG2C+, CD3+CD56+NKG2C- and CD3+CD56-NKG2C+) from fewer than 10 donors had their TCR beta-chain repertoires profiled. Among the eight sequenced donors, seven were HCMV-seropositive and one was HCMV-seronegative. All eight donors whose samples were sequenced were randomly selected healthy volunteers, three of them men and five women. Illumina HiSeq 2000/2500, MiSeq or NextSeq was used to sequence libraries as 2 x 150 bp reads.

The CDR3 holds 13 amino acids from the cysteine to the phenylalanine. No DNA is given. Taken from the germline V gene, the CDR1 and CDR2 loops are SGDLS and YYNGEE. HCMV serostatus was determined by detecting HCMV-specific IgG in serum with a commercial ELISA kit. Ficoll density gradient centrifugation was used to isolate peripheral blood mononuclear cells from blood. Turning to this clonotype: What antigen it recognizes has not been identified.

Sequencing took place on an Illumina HiSeq 2000. TCR beta cDNA libraries were made by 5'RACE template switching that added a universal primer site and unique molecular identifiers. cDNA synthesis was primed from the TCR beta constant segment and was followed by two successive PCR amplification steps. Concerning the study's data processing: MIGEC handled demultiplexing of the reads and grouping by UMI, while MiTCR was used to assemble and quantify clonotypes. To exclude erroneous sequences, any TCR cDNA sequence not supported by at least two reads was discarded. The tcR package was used for downstream repertoire analysis, with clonotypes matched between fractions based on CDR3 nucleotide sequence plus V segment. VDJmatch was used to annotate antigen specificity against VDJdb, with one amino acid substitution allowed in CDR3. Reads reprocessed by TCRdb are summarized as one entry per CDR3 protein sequence, and DNA is absent. For this entry, the V and J calls and clone size follow TCRdb and not the study's own pipeline. The sample's table lists a count of 350,000 to 450,000 distinct CDR3 sequences. The top ten clonotypes cover roughly 5.5% of the sample.

Here is what the overall study found, with its caveats: Those dominant clonotypes were again the most abundant among CD3+CD56-NKG2C+ cells in four donors, at about 28.3-60.1%. In roughly 6 donors, the dominant CD3+CD56+NKG2C+ clonotypes were among the top 10 CD8+ clonotypes and accounted for roughly 1.0-8% of CD8+ T cells. It remained unclear whether the expanded NKG2C-expressing T cell clones were specific for HCMV antigens.

This receptor chain uses TRBV9 and TRBJ2-1; lacking DNA, the TRBD2 call made by TCRdb goes unchecked. The source material was blood T cells: a sorted CD56 or NKG2C T cell subset, CD4+ or CD8+ T cells, or bulk PBMC T cells (not recorded which). This clonotype originated in a man between 18 and 69 years old in good health. The CDR3 reads as follows: CASSVGLDNEQFF.